Shown below are 22 T cell receptor beta chains from a single sample sequenced in a study of CD8 T cells in ankylosing spondylitis. MiXCR, run by TCRdb on the 5' RACE reads, gives a single entry per CDR3 protein. The sample lists approximately 100,000 distinct CDR3 sequences, around 24% seen once, with roughly 12% in the top ten. The sample consisted of synovial fluid, either unsorted or a sorted T cell fraction (not recorded which). The receptor source for this set is a male donor with ankylosing spondylitis.

J is TRBJ2-3 and V is TRBV25-1; no firm D call. The CDR3 loop spans 10 amino acids. Per germline, CDR1 MGHDK and CDR2 SYGVNS. Trimming removed 2 bases from V and 7 bases from J, with 1 base in between. CDR3 protein: CASSENTQYF. The CDR3, as DNA: TGTGCCAGCAGTGAAAATACGCAGTATTTT.

The V call is TRBV29-1, the J call TRBJ2-1; D perhaps matches TRBD1 (5 bases). V shed 2 bases and J shed 6 bases, with 8 bases lying between them. This CDR3 has 12 residues. Looked up from germline, CDR1 is SQVTM and CDR2 is ANQGSEA. CDR3 sequence (DNA): TGCAGCGTTGAACACAGGAGCAATGAGCAGTTCTTC. This codes for CSVEHRSNEQFF.

The rearrangement links TRBV7-2 to TRBJ1-1; no definite D call. The V and J ends lost 5 bases and 2 bases respectively, with 12 bases between them. Germline CDR1 reads SGHTA; CDR2 reads FQGNSA. The CDR3 loop spans 14 amino acids. The CDR3 here is CASSMEAFNTEAFF. CDR3 nucleotides: TGTGCCAGCAGCATGGAGGCATTCAACACTGAAGCTTTCTTT. The variable domain in full, with the rest retrieved from reference TRBV7-2 and TRBJ1-1, is GAGVSQSPSNKVTEKGKDVELRCDPISGHTALYWYRQSLGQGLEFLIYFQGNSAPDKSGLPSDRFSAERTGGSVSTLTIQRTQQEDSAVYLCASSMEAFNTEAFFGQGTRLTVV.

The chain carries TRBV7-2 and TRBJ1-3; TRBD1 matches at 7 bases. V was pared by 0 bases and J by 4 bases, with 9 bases of the junction left unmatched. This CDR3 is built from 17 residues. Germline CDR1 and CDR2: SGHTA and FQGNSA. The CDR3 DNA is TGTGCCAGCAGCTTAGCCCACATTCCGGGACAGGGAAACACCATATATTTT. This encodes CASSLAHIPGQGNTIYF.

This chain links TRBV20-1 with TRBJ2-7; D remains ambiguous. The CDR3 totals 15 residues. The germline V and J ends were trimmed by 5 bases and 3 bases, with 20 bases remaining between them. In germline, CDR1 is DFQATT, CDR2 SNEGSKA (reference sequence). The CDR3 DNA reads as TGCAGTGCTTCCCCGTTGTCAGAGGATCTCTACGAGCAGTACTTC. This translates into CSASPLSEDLYEQYF.

This clonotype was detected only a few times. This sequence joins TRBV24-1 and TRBJ2-1, with 8 bases identical to TRBD1. CDR1 and CDR2 from the germline V gene are KGHDR and SFDVKD. Trimming cost V 1 base and J 10 bases; bases outside gene matches: 5. The length of the CDR3 is 14 residues. CDR3 protein: CATSDFGQGWEQFF. As DNA, the CDR3 is TGTGCCACCAGTGATTTCGGACAGGGTTGGGAGCAGTTCTTC.

The V gene is TRBV11-2, the J gene TRBJ1-2; maybe TRBD1 (6 bases). The germline CDR1 and CDR2 sequences are SGHAT and FQNNGV. There are 14 residues in the CDR3. The V end lost 1 base, the J end lost 4 bases, and 10 bases lay between the germline ends. Here the CDR3 reads CASSLARGGYGYTF. CDR3 DNA: TGTGCCAGCAGCTTAGCCAGGGGCGGCTATGGCTACACCTTC.

The chain recombines TRBV11-2 with TRBJ1-1; a weak D match, TRBD1 (6 bases). The germline V gene encodes CDR1 SGHAT and CDR2 FQNNGV. There are 13 residues in the CDR3. The V gene lost 5 bases and the J gene lost 1 base, with 8 bases spanning the gap. Here the CDR3 reads CASSADRNTEAFF. The CDR3 coding sequence is TGTGCCAGCAGCGCGGACAGGAACACTGAAGCTTTCTTT.

This sequence joins TRBV6-1 and TRBJ2-3; 9 bases map to TRBD2. With 6 bases clipped from V and 5 bases from J, the junction kept 6 bases outside the gene matches. This CDR3 is 14 amino acids long. CDR1 and CDR2 (germline): MNHNS, SASEGT. The CDR3 DNA follows: TGTGCCAGCAGAATAGCGGGAGATGTAGATACGCAGTATTTT. Translated: CASRIAGDVDTQYF.

This clonotype was seen once. Germline and junction disagree at one end, which may indicate a read error. This sequence joins TRBV30 and TRBJ2-2; D perhaps matches TRBD1 (5 bases). The length of the CDR3 is 13 residues. Germline lookup yields CDR1 GTSNPN and CDR2 SVGIG (reference sequence). The CDR3: CAWSAGNSGELFF. The CDR3 region has the DNA TGTGCCTGGAGTGCAGGGAACTCCGGGGAGCTGTTTTTT.

The chain carries TRBV11-2 and TRBJ2-7; D is unclear. Germline V gene sequence: CDR1 SGHAT, CDR2 FQNNGV. Trimming removed 4 bases from V and 4 bases from J, with 5 bases in between. This CDR3 region has 11 residues. The CDR3 loop is CASSSPYEQYF. Here the CDR3 DNA reads TGTGCCAGCAGCTCCCCGTACGAGCAGTACTTC.

As concerns this clonotype: One end of the junction does not line up with germline, which may come from a read error. The chain is built from TRBV6-1 and TRBJ2-3, with a tentative D call TRBD2 (5 bases). There are 15 residues in the CDR3. The V gene's germline CDR1 is MNHNS and CDR2 SASEGT. The chain's CDR3 is CASSAHTGSTDTHYF. The CDR3 region has the DNA TGTGCCAGCAGTGCCCACACGGGATCCACAGATACGCATTACTTT.

The chain uses TRBV5-4 and TRBJ2-3; TRBD1 or TRBD2 may be the D gene (5 bases each). CDR3 length: 15 residues. Trimming shortened V by 3 bases and J by 6 bases, and 17 bases separated the two germline ends. The germline V gene has CDR1 SGHNT and CDR2 YYREEE (reference sequence). The CDR3 bases are TGTGCCAGCAGCTATACCGGGGCCGGGGCGGATACGCAGTATTTT. Residues: CASSYTGAGADTQYF.

The CDR3 sequence is CASSYSLDLINEQFF. CDR3 DNA sequence: TGTGCCAGCAGTTACTCCTTGGACTTGATAAATGAGCAGTTCTTC. The chain links TRBV6-5 to TRBJ2-1, with D maybe TRBD2 (5 bases). Between the trimmed V and J ends, which lost 0 bases and 7 bases, there was a span of 13 bases. There are 15 residues in the CDR3. Germline V gene data show CDR1 as MNHEY and CDR2 as SVGAGI.

The CDR3 reads CASSEFGLSEQYV. DNA for the CDR3: TGTGCCAGCAGTGAGTTCGGGCTTTCCGAGCAGTACGTC. The chain combines TRBV2 with TRBJ2-7; D call uncertain. V dropped 3 bases and J dropped 6 bases, with 12 bases sitting between them. This CDR3 has 13 amino acids. From germline, CDR1 is SNHLY and CDR2 FYNNEI.

Here the CDR3 DNA reads TGTGCCAGCAGCCCGATCGAAGGGGGTCTCGCGGGAAAACTGTTTTTT. The encoded protein is CASSPIEGGLAGKLFF. The rearrangement joins TRBV14 to TRBJ1-4; weak D call: TRBD1 (6 bases). V gave up 4 bases and J gave up 10 bases, with 22 bases separating them. CDR3 length: 16 residues. The germline gives CDR1 SGHDN, CDR2 FVKESK.

This sequence joins TRBV25-1 and TRBJ1-2; D remains unclear. Germline V gives CDR1 MGHDK, CDR2 SYGVNS. Trimming cost V 3 bases and J 1 base, with 9 bases left between them. The CDR3 has 14 amino acids. The CDR3 sequence is CASSDPSLNYGYTF. The CDR3 bases are TGTGCCAGCAGTGACCCGAGCCTTAACTATGGCTACACCTTC.

V gene TRBV19 combines with J gene TRBJ2-1, with D perhaps assigned TRBD1 or TRBD2 (5 bases each). CDR1 and CDR2 from the germline V gene are LNHDA and SQIVND (reference sequence). V lost 3 bases, J lost 3 bases, and 15 bases lay in between. The CDR3 consists of 16 residues. The CDR3 here is CASSIPLGGGYNEQFF. Written as DNA, the CDR3 is TGTGCCAGTAGTATCCCCTTGGGTGGGGGCTACAATGAGCAGTTCTTC. The whole variable domain, remainder taken from reference TRBV19 and TRBJ2-1, is DGGITQSPKYLFRKEGQNVTLSCEQNLNHDAMYWYRQDPGQGLRLIYYSQIVNDFQKGDIAEGYSVSREKKESFPLTVTSAQKNPTAFYLCASSIPLGGGYNEQFFGPGTRLTVL.

This clonotype was seen many times. This chain links TRBV5-1 with TRBJ2-3, with 9 nucleotides matching TRBD2. CDR3 length: 19 residues. Germline lookup yields CDR1 SGHRS and CDR2 YFSETQ. Trimming removed 3 bases from V and 0 bases from J; junction bases left unmatched: 14. CDR3 residues: CASSYGLARHSPSTDTQYF. In DNA, the CDR3 is TGCGCCAGCAGCTATGGACTAGCGAGACATTCTCCTAGCACAGATACGCAGTATTTT. Looking up the rest from reference TRBV5-1 and TRBJ2-3 gives the full variable domain: KAGVTQTPRYLIKTRGQQVTLSCSPISGHRSVSWYQQTPGQGLQFLFEYFSETQRNKGNFPGRFSGRQFSNSRSEMNVSTLELGDSALYLCASSYGLARHSPSTDTQYFGPGTRLTVL.

The chain is built from TRBV5-1 and TRBJ2-3; 10 nucleotides align to TRBD2. Germline-derived CDR1 and CDR2 are SGHRS and YFSETQ. Losses at the gene ends were 2 bases for V and 2 bases for J; bases not matched to a gene: 2. The CDR3 runs 15 residues. CDR3 amino acids: CASSFLAGATDTQYF. The CDR3 nucleotides are TGCGCCAGCAGCTTCCTAGCGGGAGCCACAGATACGCAGTATTTT.

This clonotype was counted ten times or more. The rearrangement links TRBV5-1 to TRBJ2-6, with D maybe TRBD1 (5 bases). CDR3 length: 16 residues. Trimming took 2 bases from V and 0 from J, leaving 9 bases between them. Germline lookup yields CDR1 SGHRS and CDR2 YFSETQ. CDR3 amino acids: CASSFQGFSGANVLTF. CDR3 DNA: TGCGCCAGCAGCTTTCAGGGTTTCTCTGGGGCCAACGTCCTGACTTTC.

A few counts support this clonotype. The chain has TRBV5-1 and TRBJ2-1; no reliable D call. The CDR3 length is 13 residues. Germline V gives CDR1 SGHRS, CDR2 YFSETQ. V was clipped by 4 bases and J by 4 bases, with 9 bases between them. CDR3 sequence (DNA): TGCGCCAGCAGCGGGCCAGGTTACAATGAGCAGTTCTTC. It is translated as CASSGPGYNEQFF. Together with reference TRBV5-1 and TRBJ2-1, the CDR3 gives the full variable domain: KAGVTQTPRYLIKTRGQQVTLSCSPISGHRSVSWYQQTPGQGLQFLFEYFSETQRNKGNFPGRFSGRQFSNSRSEMNVSTLELGDSALYLCASSGPGYNEQFFGPGTRLTVL.